This TCR beta chain appears in the sequencing data of a study of T cell responses to AZD1222 COVID-19 vaccine. The CDR3 length is 16 residues. Germline V gives CDR1 LNHDA, CDR2 SQIVND (reference sequence). V lost 5 bases, J lost 4 bases, and 11 bases stayed unmatched. Measured with immunoSEQ multiplex PCR; TCRdb has only the in-frame clones, and not every one. The table lists roughly 150,000 clones, roughly 94% of them singletons. This clone was observed once. No antigen is known for it. Broader study findings: Only a handful of individuals given AZD1222 were seropositive at baseline. Elevations in Spike-specific TCR breadth and depth followed administration of two AZD1222 doses. Among the donors, most were white British and more were female, and clonal diversity was possibly underestimated.

Specimen: peripheral blood, collected 28 days after the second AZD1222 dose. The receptor comes from an adult who received the AZD1222 COVID-19 vaccine. This chain links TRBV19 with TRBJ1-5; 7 nucleotides agree with TRBD1. The CDR3 loop reads CASSPGRDRRNQPQHF. The CDR3 region has the DNA TGTGCCAGTAGTCCCGGGAGGGACAGACGAAATCAGCCCCAGCATTTT. The variable domain in full, with the rest retrieved from reference TRBV19 and TRBJ1-5, is DGGITQSPKYLFRKEGQNVTLSCEQNLNHDAMYWYRQDPGQGLRLIYYSQIVNDFQKGDIAEGYSVSREKKESFPLTVTSAQKNPTAFYLCASSPGRDRRNQPQHFGDGTRLSIL.